This T cell receptor (beta chain) stems from a study of blood T cell repertoires in COVID-19. Study-level information: Samples representing acute and convalescent COVID-19 were sourced from the United States, Italy and Spain. PBMCs, B-cell-depleted T cells, or T cells were the source of the cDNA or gDNA that made up the material.

Original processing methods: Scientists estimated how many nucleated cells there were by amplifying reference gene primers. TCRdb keeps only in-frame clones here, not all; method: immunoSEQ multiplex PCR. The V and J calls and clone size are taken from that table; D and trimming were inferred from the DNA. The table lists around 58,000 clones, 90% to 95% of them singletons. The germline V gene has CDR1 MDHEN and CDR2 SYDVKM. V gave up 3 bases and J gave up 0 bases, with 11 bases separating them. The CDR3 consists of 15 residues. This sequence was found in an older woman with active or convalescent COVID-19. The specimen was peripheral blood. V and J are TRBV28 and TRBJ1-2; D unclear. CDR3 nucleotide sequence: TGTGCCAGCAGTTTTAGAGCGGTCTCTAACTATGGCTACACCTTC. This translates into CASSFRAVSNYGYTF.